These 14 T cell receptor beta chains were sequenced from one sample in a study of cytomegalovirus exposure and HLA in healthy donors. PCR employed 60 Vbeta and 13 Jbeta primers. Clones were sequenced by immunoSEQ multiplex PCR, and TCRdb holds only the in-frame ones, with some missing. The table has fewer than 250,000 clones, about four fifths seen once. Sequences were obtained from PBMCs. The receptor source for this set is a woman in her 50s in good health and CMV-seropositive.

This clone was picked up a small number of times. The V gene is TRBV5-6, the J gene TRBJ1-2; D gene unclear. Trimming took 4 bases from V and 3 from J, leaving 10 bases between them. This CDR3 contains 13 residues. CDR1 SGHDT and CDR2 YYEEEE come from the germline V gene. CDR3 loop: CASSRSRDYGYTF. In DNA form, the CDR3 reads TGTGCCAGCAGCAGGTCCCGGGACTATGGCTACACCTTC.

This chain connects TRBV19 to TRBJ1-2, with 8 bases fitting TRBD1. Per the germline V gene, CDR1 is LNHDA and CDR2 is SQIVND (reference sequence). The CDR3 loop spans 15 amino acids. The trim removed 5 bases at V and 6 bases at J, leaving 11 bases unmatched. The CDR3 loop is CASSPQDRDFHGYTF. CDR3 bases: TGTGCCAGTAGTCCTCAGGACAGGGATTTTCATGGCTACACCTTC. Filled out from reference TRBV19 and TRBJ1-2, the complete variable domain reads DGGITQSPKYLFRKEGQNVTLSCEQNLNHDAMYWYRQDPGQGLRLIYYSQIVNDFQKGDIAEGYSVSREKKESFPLTVTSAQKNPTAFYLCASSPQDRDFHGYTFGSGTRLTVV.

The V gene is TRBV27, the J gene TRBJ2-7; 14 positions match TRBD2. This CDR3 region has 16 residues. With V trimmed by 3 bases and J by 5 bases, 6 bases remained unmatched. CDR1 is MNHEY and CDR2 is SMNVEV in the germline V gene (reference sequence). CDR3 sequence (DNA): TGTGCCAGCAGTTTTAGACTAGCGGGGGGGCCTAACGAGCAGTACTTC. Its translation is CASSFRLAGGPNEQYF.

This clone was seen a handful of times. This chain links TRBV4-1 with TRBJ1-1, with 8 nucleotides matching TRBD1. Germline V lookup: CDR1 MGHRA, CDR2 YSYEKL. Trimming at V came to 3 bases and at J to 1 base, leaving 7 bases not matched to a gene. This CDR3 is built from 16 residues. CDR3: CASSQILGTGNTEAFF. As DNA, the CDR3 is TGCGCCAGCAGCCAGATCTTGGGGACAGGGAACACTGAAGCTTTCTTT.

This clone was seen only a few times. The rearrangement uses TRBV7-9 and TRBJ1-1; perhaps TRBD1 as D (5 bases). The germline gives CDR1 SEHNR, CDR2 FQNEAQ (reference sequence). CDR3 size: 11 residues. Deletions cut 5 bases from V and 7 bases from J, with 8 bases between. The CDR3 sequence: CASSPGFEAFF. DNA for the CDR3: TGTGCCAGCAGCCCAGGGTTTGAAGCTTTCTTT.

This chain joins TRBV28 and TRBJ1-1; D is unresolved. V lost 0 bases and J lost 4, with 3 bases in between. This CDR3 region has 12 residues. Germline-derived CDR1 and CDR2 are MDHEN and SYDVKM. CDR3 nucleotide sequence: TGTGCCAGCAGTTTATGGGCCACTGAAGCTTTCTTT. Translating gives CASSLWATEAFF.

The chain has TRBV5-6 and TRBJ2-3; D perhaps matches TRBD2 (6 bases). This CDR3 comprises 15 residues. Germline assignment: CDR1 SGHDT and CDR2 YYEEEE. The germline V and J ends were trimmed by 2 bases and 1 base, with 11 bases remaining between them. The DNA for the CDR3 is TGTGCCAGCAGCTTTCGAGGGAGGCGCACAGATACGCAGTATTTT. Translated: CASSFRGRRTDTQYF.

CDR3 in amino acids: CASSYMRQGWTEAFF. CDR3 coding DNA: TGTGCCAGCAGTTATATGAGGCAGGGCTGGACTGAAGCTTTCTTT. The chain carries TRBV6-5 and TRBJ1-1, with D maybe TRBD1 (5 bases). Trimming stripped 3 bases from V and 5 bases from J, with 16 bases between. The germline V gene has CDR1 MNHEY and CDR2 SVGAGI. CDR3 size: 15 residues.

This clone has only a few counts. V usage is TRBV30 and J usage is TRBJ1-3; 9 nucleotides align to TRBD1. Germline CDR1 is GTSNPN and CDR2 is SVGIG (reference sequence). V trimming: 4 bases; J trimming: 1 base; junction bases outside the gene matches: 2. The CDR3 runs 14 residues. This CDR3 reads CAWMDRGSGNTIYF. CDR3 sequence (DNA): TGTGCCTGGATGGACAGGGGATCTGGAAACACCATATATTTT.

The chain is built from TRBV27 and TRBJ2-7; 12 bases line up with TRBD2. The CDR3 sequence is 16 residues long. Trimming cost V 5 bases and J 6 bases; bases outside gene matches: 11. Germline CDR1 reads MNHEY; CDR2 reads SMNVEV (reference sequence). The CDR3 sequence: CASSPKASGRVGEQYF. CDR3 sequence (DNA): TGTGCCAGCAGTCCAAAGGCTAGCGGGAGGGTAGGCGAGCAGTACTTC.

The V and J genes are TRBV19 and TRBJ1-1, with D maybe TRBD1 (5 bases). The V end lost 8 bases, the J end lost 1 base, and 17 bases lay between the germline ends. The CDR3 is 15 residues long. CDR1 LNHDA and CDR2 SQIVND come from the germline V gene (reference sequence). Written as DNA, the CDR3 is TGTGCCAGTGGGATAGGGACTTATGAGAACACTGAAGCTTTCTTT. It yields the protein CASGIGTYENTEAFF.

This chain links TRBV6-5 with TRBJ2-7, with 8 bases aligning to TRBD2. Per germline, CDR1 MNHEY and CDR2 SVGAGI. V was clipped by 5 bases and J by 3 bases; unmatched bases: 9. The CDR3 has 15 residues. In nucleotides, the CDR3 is TGTGCCAGCAGTCTTCCCGGACTAGCCCGCTACGAGCAGTACTTC. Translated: CASSLPGLARYEQYF.

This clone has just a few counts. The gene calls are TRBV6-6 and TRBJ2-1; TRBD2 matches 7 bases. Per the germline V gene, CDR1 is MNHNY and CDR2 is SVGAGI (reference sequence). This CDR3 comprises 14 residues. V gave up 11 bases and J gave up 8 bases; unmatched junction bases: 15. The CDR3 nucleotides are TGTGCCGCGGGGGAGGGGTTGTTTGACGATGAGCAGTTCTTC. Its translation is CAAGEGLFDDEQFF.

CDR3 nucleotide sequence: TGTGCCAGCAGTTATAGGGACAGGGGTGCAAACACTGAAGCTTTCTTT. Its translation is CASSYRDRGANTEAFF. The rearrangement joins TRBV6-5 to TRBJ1-1; the match to TRBD1 covers 10 bases. The length of the CDR3 is 16 residues. The V gene end was trimmed by 3 bases and the J gene end by 2 bases; junction bases not matched to a gene: 6. The germline V gene has CDR1 MNHEY and CDR2 SVGAGI.